This passage covers 6 T cell receptor beta chains from one sample sequenced in a study of CD8+CD57+ T cells in acquired aplastic anemia. TCR beta VDJ combinations and CDR3 sequences were profiled from genomic DNA. TCRdb re-derived calls from the reads in MiXCR, one entry per CDR3 protein. The repertoire holds 150,000 to 200,000 distinct CDR3 sequences, with under 55% as singletons. All sequencing subjects had displayed CD8+CD57+ cell expansion on flow cytometry. Sequencing was carried out using sorted CD4+, CD8+, or CD8+CD57+ T cells (not recorded which) from PBMCs. These receptors were collected from a human donor with aplastic anemia.

The rearrangement joins TRBV10-2 to TRBJ2-5; D remains unclear. The CDR3 runs 14 residues. Germline values: CDR1 WSHSY, CDR2 SAAADI. The V end lost 10 bases, the J end lost 2 bases, and 17 bases lay between the germline ends. CDR3 amino acids: CATNPTAYQETQYF. The CDR3 nucleotides are TGCGCCACCAACCCGACGGCTTATCAAGAGACCCAGTACTTC.

This clonotype was picked up a small number of times. The chain links TRBV5-1 to TRBJ2-1; 7 bases are shared with TRBD1. Per germline, CDR1 SGHRS and CDR2 YFSETQ. V lost 0 bases, J lost 9 bases, and 6 bases stayed unmatched. CDR3 length equals 14 residues. The CDR3 is CASSLGQGVGEQFF. CDR3 DNA: TGCGCCAGCAGCTTGGGCCAGGGGGTCGGTGAGCAGTTCTTC. Variable domain in full (rest from reference TRBV5-1 and TRBJ2-1): KAGVTQTPRYLIKTRGQQVTLSCSPISGHRSVSWYQQTPGQGLQFLFEYFSETQRNKGNFPGRFSGRQFSNSRSEMNVSTLELGDSALYLCASSLGQGVGEQFFGPGTRLTVL.

The chain is built from TRBV15 and TRBJ2-2, with D perhaps TRBD1 or TRBD2 (5 bases each). Germline values: CDR1 LNHNV, CDR2 YYDKDF (reference sequence). The CDR3 is 15 residues long. Trimming pared 0 bases from V and 8 bases from J, leaving 13 bases between. In DNA, the CDR3 is TGTGCCACCAGCAGAGATATTGGGGGTACAGGGGAGCTGTTTTTT. The encoded protein is CATSRDIGGTGELFF.

This clonotype was observed at least ten times. CDR3 amino acids: CASSPDSGRSETQYF. The CDR3 region has the DNA TGTGCCAGCAGCCCCGACAGCGGGAGATCGGAGACCCAGTACTTC. The V gene is TRBV3-1, the J gene TRBJ2-5; 8 bases fit TRBD2. This CDR3 is 15 amino acids long. The J segment lost 5 bases and the V segment lost 4 bases, leaving 9 bases of the junction unmatched. The germline V gene has CDR1 LGHDT and CDR2 YNNKEL (reference sequence).

The V gene is TRBV10-3, the J gene TRBJ1-1; no reliable D call. The CDR3 extends over 15 amino acids. Germline values: CDR1 ENHRY, CDR2 SYGVKD. The ends were cut back, 6 bases at V and 3 bases at J, with 17 bases in the middle. The CDR3 here is CAIRDARWGDTEAFF. The DNA of the CDR3 is TGTGCCATCAGGGACGCTCGGTGGGGAGACACTGAAGCTTTCTTT.

The chain carries TRBV19 and TRBJ1-2; no definite D call. The CDR3 sequence is 13 residues long. V gave up 3 bases and J gave up 12 bases, with 17 bases separating them. Germline V gene data show CDR1 as LNHDA and CDR2 as SQIVND (reference sequence). CDR3 nucleotide sequence: TGTGCCAGTAGTATTGGTGGAGTGAGAGGAAACACCTTC. It specifies CASSIGGVRGNTF.